The 32 T cell receptor beta chains in this list originate from one sample, sequenced in a study of spatial heterogeneity in lung cancer. Described time point: sample taken at primary tumor resection. TCRdb re-called the 5' RACE reads with MiXCR, one entry per CDR3 protein. The sample includes over 50,000 distinct CDR3 sequences, approximately 6.3% of them seen just once. The material was PBMCs, obtained at surgery. These receptors were obtained from a female donor with early-stage non-small cell lung cancer.

The chain has TRBV19 and TRBJ1-6; 11 bases are a match to TRBD1. Per the germline V gene, CDR1 is LNHDA and CDR2 is SQIVND (reference sequence). This CDR3 is 13 amino acids long. Trimming cost V 7 bases and J 10 bases; bases outside gene matches: 3. Here the CDR3 reads CASTGQGDSPLHF. The CDR3 region has the DNA TGTGCCAGTACGGGACAGGGGGACTCACCCCTCCACTTT.

This clonotype appeared a few times. The V and J genes are TRBV12-3 or TRBV12-4 and TRBJ1-4, with TRBD1 identical over 7 bases. This CDR3 is 14 amino acids long. V gave up 3 bases and J gave up 5 bases; unmatched junction bases: 3. The CDR3 DNA follows: TGTGCCAGCAGTTTTAGACAGGGCAATGAAAAACTGTTTTTT. Translation gives CASSFRQGNEKLFF.

J is TRBJ2-5 and V is TRBV5-1, with D perhaps assigned TRBD1 or TRBD2 (5 bases each). The CDR3 has 14 residues. Germline CDR1 and CDR2: SGHRS and YFSETQ. The germline V and J ends were trimmed by 3 bases and 5 bases, with 14 bases remaining between them. The CDR3 DNA follows: TGCGCCAGCAGCTCTGGGACCCGAATCGAGACCCAGTACTTC. This gives the protein CASSSGTRIETQYF.

By its share, this clonotype is medium-sized. The J gene is TRBJ2-5, the V gene TRBV12-3 or TRBV12-4; 11 bases align to TRBD2. This CDR3 is 14 amino acids long. With 2 bases clipped from V and 4 bases from J, the junction kept 0 bases outside the gene matches. DNA of the CDR3: TGTGCCAGCAGTTTAACTAGCGGGAGAGAGACCCAGTACTTC. Its protein is CASSLTSGRETQYF.

The J gene is TRBJ2-5, the V gene TRBV28; TRBD1 is a possible D gene (5 bases). The V end was cut by 6 bases, the J end by 3 bases, with 11 bases between. The CDR3 consists of 13 residues. Germline values: CDR1 MDHEN, CDR2 SYDVKM. The CDR3 is CASRRQRKETQYF. The CDR3 DNA sequence: TGTGCCAGCAGGCGACAGAGAAAAGAGACCCAGTACTTC.

The sample holds many counts of this clonotype. The rearrangement uses TRBV25-1 and TRBJ2-5, with D perhaps TRBD1 (6 bases). The CDR3 covers 14 residues. V was pared by 6 bases and J by 1 base, with 12 bases between. Germline loops: CDR1 MGHDK, CDR2 SYGVNS. The DNA of the CDR3 is TGTGCCAGCAGACCTACAGGGTTCCAAGAGACCCAGTACTTC. Translation: CASRPTGFQETQYF.

A word on this clonotype: A single base separates this from a much larger clone, so it may be a read error. This chain's CDR3 is CASSYDTYEQYF. The CDR3 DNA reads TGTGCCAGCAGTTACGACACCTACGAGCAGTACTTC. This chain uses TRBV6-5 with TRBJ2-7, with unresolved D. V lost 2 bases, J lost 2 bases, and 4 bases lay in between. Germline-derived CDR1 and CDR2 are MNHEY and SVGAGI. The CDR3 length is 12 residues.

This clonotype was observed at least ten times. This chain links TRBV20-1 with TRBJ1-4, with a weak D call TRBD1 (6 bases). The V and J ends lost 5 bases and 15 bases respectively, with 22 bases between them. The V gene's germline CDR1 is DFQATT and CDR2 SNEGSKA (reference sequence). CDR3 size: 13 residues. Here the CDR3 reads CSAPDSQSVQVFF. CDR3 sequence (DNA): TGCAGTGCTCCGGACAGCCAATCTGTCCAGGTGTTTTTT.

This clonotype was seen only a few times. The CDR3 coding sequence is TGCGCCAGCTTCGCTGAGGGCAACTACAATGAGCAGTTCTTC. It translates to CASFAEGNYNEQFF. This chain uses TRBV5-1 with TRBJ2-1; possible D gene TRBD2, 5 bases. Deletions cut 7 bases from V and 3 bases from J, with 14 bases between. CDR1 is SGHRS, CDR2 YFSETQ, per germline. This CDR3 comprises 14 residues.

This clonotype was recorded at least ten times. This rearrangement joins TRBV28 to TRBJ2-2, with D unclear. Trimming took off 5 bases at V and 4 bases at J, with 17 bases between the two ends. Germline V gene sequence: CDR1 MDHEN, CDR2 SYDVKM. The CDR3 contains 16 residues. The CDR3 protein is CASSPHYGPGTGELFF. CDR3 bases: TGTGCCAGCAGTCCCCACTATGGGCCCGGCACCGGGGAGCTGTTTTTT. Combining the CDR3 with reference TRBV28 and TRBJ2-2 gives the whole variable domain DVKVTQSSRYLVKRTGEKVFLECVQDMDHENMFWYRQDPGLGLRLIYFSYDVKMKEKGDIPEGYSVSREKKERFSLILESASTNQTSMYLCASSPHYGPGTGELFFGEGSRLTVL.

This clonotype was observed a few times. The chain couples TRBV7-3 to TRBJ2-5; D may be TRBD1 or TRBD2 (5 bases each). Looked up from germline, CDR1 is SGHTA and CDR2 is FQGTGA. This CDR3 is built from 15 residues. The V end was cut by 5 bases, the J end by 1 base, with 14 bases between. In DNA, the CDR3 is TGTGCCAGCAGCCGAACCCGGGGCCCCCAAGAGACCCAGTACTTC. Translating gives CASSRTRGPQETQYF.

This chain joins TRBV28 and TRBJ1-5, with 8 bases matching TRBD1. The V and J ends lost 6 bases and 6 bases, in that order; junction bases with no gene match: 7. The CDR3 spans 14 residues. Germline V gene lookup returns CDR1 MDHEN and CDR2 SYDVKM. CDR3: CASRLTGEGQPQHF. The CDR3 region has the DNA TGTGCCAGCAGACTGACAGGGGAAGGTCAGCCCCAGCATTTT.

This clonotype has a count of ten or more. This chain links TRBV30 with TRBJ1-2; D is perhaps TRBD1 (5 bases). The V end lost 4 bases, the J end lost 0 bases, and 12 bases lay between the germline ends. The CDR3 extends over 14 amino acids. Germline loops: CDR1 GTSNPN, CDR2 SVGIG (reference sequence). The CDR3 DNA reads TGTGCCTGGACCCGAAAACAGGCTAACTATGGCTACACCTTC. Residues: CAWTRKQANYGYTF. The entire variable domain, with the rest obtained from reference TRBV30 and TRBJ1-2, is as follows: SQTIHQWPATLVQPVGSPLSLECTVEGTSNPNLYWYRQAAGRGLQLLFYSVGIGQISSEVPQNLSASRPQDRQFILSSKKLLLSDSGFYLCAWTRKQANYGYTFGSGTRLTVV.

This clonotype occurred a few times. The chain recombines TRBV7-2 with TRBJ2-5; D remains ambiguous. In germline, CDR1 is SGHTA, CDR2 FQGNSA. The CDR3 totals 15 residues. V dropped 1 base and J dropped 2 bases, with 11 bases sitting between them. The CDR3 reads CASSLDLTVQETQYF. CDR3 nucleotides: TGTGCCAGCAGCTTAGACTTGACGGTTCAAGAGACCCAGTACTTC.

This clonotype has a handful of counts. This chain uses TRBV24-1 with TRBJ2-1; TRBD2 is a possible D gene (6 bases). V lost 0 bases to trimming and J lost 7 bases, with 12 bases between them. This CDR3 has 15 amino acids. Germline CDR1 KGHDR, CDR2 SFDVKD. CDR3: CATSDLNGSKNEQFF. CDR3 DNA sequence: TGTGCCACCAGTGATTTGAACGGGAGCAAAAATGAGCAGTTCTTC.

This clonotype was recorded many times. The chain couples TRBV29-1 to TRBJ2-7; tentatively, D is TRBD2 (5 bases). The CDR3 contains 14 residues. CDR1 is SQVTM and CDR2 is ANQGSEA in the germline V gene. V lost 0 bases and J lost 3, with 12 bases in between. DNA of the CDR3: TGCAGCGTTGAAGATAGTGGGCGGGTCTACGAGCAGTACTTC. Translated, it gives CSVEDSGRVYEQYF.

This clonotype was seen repeatedly, ten times or more. This chain connects TRBV6-1 to TRBJ2-7, with TRBD2 identical over 9 bases. Unmatched junction bases numbered 9, after V lost 7 bases and J lost 2 bases. CDR1 is MNHNS and CDR2 is SASEGT in the germline V gene. This CDR3 has 15 residues. The CDR3 here is CASKRLAEGPYEQYV. CDR3 in DNA: TGTGCCAGCAAAAGACTAGCGGAGGGACCCTACGAGCAGTACGTC.

The chain links TRBV19 to TRBJ1-1, with D perhaps TRBD1 (5 bases). This CDR3 is 14 amino acids long. CDR1 is LNHDA and CDR2 is SQIVND in the germline V gene (reference sequence). V was clipped by 3 bases and J by 1 base, with 9 bases between them. CDR3 sequence reads: CASSIGAGNTEAFF. CDR3 sequence (DNA): TGTGCCAGTAGTATTGGGGCAGGGAACACTGAAGCTTTCTTT.

The chain recombines TRBV29-1 with TRBJ2-1; 12 nucleotides line up with TRBD2. The junction had 0 bases not matched to a gene; V was cut back by 3 bases and J by 6 bases. Germline values: CDR1 SQVTM, CDR2 ANQGSEA. This CDR3 is 13 amino acids long. CDR3 sequence: CSVETSGGNEQFF. The CDR3 bases are TGCAGCGTTGAGACTAGCGGGGGCAATGAGCAGTTCTTC.

This clonotype was observed at least ten times. V is TRBV29-1 and J is TRBJ1-3; 7 positions agree with TRBD1. V was pared by 6 bases and J by 2 bases, with 4 bases of the junction left unmatched. Germline lookup yields CDR1 SQVTM and CDR2 ANQGSEA. CDR3 length: 13 residues. CDR3 nucleotide sequence: TGCAGCGTGACCCAGGGGGCTGGAAACACCATATATTTT. Its protein product is CSVTQGAGNTIYF.

This clonotype was found a few times. The chain has TRBV28 and TRBJ1-2; 10 nucleotides line up with TRBD1. The CDR3 sequence is 18 residues long. CDR1 is MDHEN and CDR2 is SYDVKM in the germline V gene. The ends lost 5 bases at V and 4 bases at J; junction bases unmatched: 16. The CDR3 DNA reads as TGTGCCAGCAGTCCGTCCCCGGGACAGGGGAAGGAGGTCTATGGCTACACCTTC. Its protein is CASSPSPGQGKEVYGYTF.

J is TRBJ2-5 and V is TRBV3-1, with 11 bases matching TRBD2. The length of the CDR3 is 16 residues. CDR1 LGHDT and CDR2 YNNKEL come from the germline V gene (reference sequence). V lost 4 bases and J lost 5; bases outside the gene matches: 9. DNA for the CDR3: TGTGCCAGCAGCCCATATAGCGGGAGGGCTGGCGAGACCCAGTACTTC. Its protein product is CASSPYSGRAGETQYF.

The chain employs TRBV1 and TRBJ1-2. TRBV1 is recorded as a pseudogene. The CDR3 spans 11 residues. DNA for the CDR3: TGCACCAGCAGTCCTCCCTGGGGCTACACCTTC. Translating it yields CTSSPPWGYTF.

A remark on this clonotype: This may stem from a read error, because a much larger clone lies one nucleotide away. This chain joins TRBV2 and TRBJ1-4; possible D gene TRBD1, 6 bases. From germline, CDR1 is SNHLY and CDR2 FYNNEI. The CDR3 contains 14 residues. Trimming stripped 6 bases from V and 4 bases from J, with 12 bases between. In DNA form, the CDR3 reads TGTGCCAGCAGACAGGGTAATTATAATGAAAAACTGTTTTTT. This gives the protein CASRQGNYNEKLFF.

This clonotype has only a few counts. The chain is built from TRBV19 and TRBJ2-6; 7 bases line up with TRBD2. This CDR3 has 16 residues. J was trimmed by 2 bases and V by 6 bases; bases with no gene match: 7. The germline gives CDR1 LNHDA, CDR2 SQIVND (reference sequence). The CDR3 here is CASRREGSTGANVLTF. CDR3 coding DNA: TGTGCCAGTAGAAGGGAGGGTAGCACTGGGGCCAACGTCCTGACTTTC.

In this sample, this clonotype turned up many times. The gene calls are TRBV7-3 and TRBJ2-3; the D gene is possibly TRBD2 (5 bases). Germline CDR1 reads SGHTA; CDR2 reads FQGTGA. The CDR3 contains 15 residues. V lost 2 bases and J lost 1, with 10 bases in between. This chain's CDR3 is CASSLAGVGTDTQYF. In nucleotides, the CDR3 is TGTGCCAGCAGCTTAGCGGGCGTGGGCACAGATACGCAGTATTTT.

This clonotype was counted many times. The chain is built from TRBV27 and TRBJ2-1; 10 bases map to TRBD2. Germline V gives CDR1 MNHEY, CDR2 SMNVEV (reference sequence). With 2 bases clipped from V and 7 bases from J, the junction kept 8 bases outside the gene matches. CDR3 size: 16 residues. As DNA, the CDR3 is TGTGCCAGCAGTTTAGGCTCTAGCGGGAGATGGAATGAGCAGTTCTTC. As protein: CASSLGSSGRWNEQFF.

This clonotype was found many times. The rearrangement uses TRBV21-1 and TRBJ2-1; the table's D gene call, TRBD1, was not cross checked with the DNA. TRBV21-1 is given as a pseudogene. The CDR3 extends over 19 amino acids. The CDR3 nucleotides read TGTGCCAGCAGCAAAGGGGACATAAAAAGTGGGGACCGTTACAATGAGCAGTTCTTC. It translates to CASSKGDIKSGDRYNEQFF.

This rearrangement joins TRBV20-1 to TRBJ2-1, with TRBD2 matching over 7 bases. This CDR3 contains 11 residues. J was trimmed by 10 bases and V by 8 bases; bases with no gene match: 8. Germline CDR1 is DFQATT and CDR2 is SNEGSKA (reference sequence). The CDR3 region is CSPTLADEQFF. The DNA of the CDR3 is TGCAGTCCAACCCTAGCGGACGAGCAGTTCTTC.

This clonotype was counted a few times. One end of the junction is discordant with germline, which a read error may explain. The chain has TRBV28 and TRBJ2-1; D remains ambiguous. The CDR3 length is 15 residues. CDR1 and CDR2 (germline): MDHEN, SYDVKM. The CDR3 sequence: CASRPSRSSCNEQFF. Here the CDR3 DNA reads TGTGCCAGCAGGCCCTCGCGAAGCTCCTGCAATGAGCAGTTCTTC.

This clonotype appeared many times. The rearrangement links TRBV7-2 to TRBJ1-6; a possible D gene is TRBD1 (6 bases). Trimming cost V 6 bases and J 4 bases, with 13 bases left between them. The CDR3 runs 15 residues. CDR1 is SGHTA, CDR2 FQGNSA, per germline. The CDR3 bases are TGTGCCAGCAGTACGCCGGGACAATATAATTCACCCCTCCACTTT. It translates to CASSTPGQYNSPLHF. Looking up the rest from reference TRBV7-2 and TRBJ1-6 gives the full variable domain: GAGVSQSPSNKVTEKGKDVELRCDPISGHTALYWYRQSLGQGLEFLIYFQGNSAPDKSGLPSDRFSAERTGGSVSTLTIQRTQQEDSAVYLCASSTPGQYNSPLHFGNGTRLTVT.

This clonotype was found once. The conserved final phenylalanine or tryptophan is absent from the CDR3, which likely points to a read error. This rearrangement joins TRBV7-2 to TRBJ2-3, with TRBD2 matching over 11 bases. CDR1 and CDR2 (germline): SGHTA, FQGNSA. Trimming took 6 bases from V and 3 from J; bases not matched to a gene: 5. There are 15 residues in the CDR3. CDR3 amino acids: CASRIAGGRTDTQYI. CDR3 nucleotide sequence: TGTGCCAGCAGAATAGCGGGGGGGCGGACAGATACGCAGTATATT.